Listed here is a single T cell receptor beta chain. The sample comes from a study of cytomegalovirus exposure and HLA in healthy donors. Here immunoSEQ multiplex PCR was the method, and the copy in TCRdb shows in-frame clones only, minus some. Here the sample spans approximately 150,000 clones, roughly nine tenths being singletons. With V trimmed by 3 bases and J by 4 bases, 9 bases remained unmatched. This CDR3 spans 16 amino acids. Germline V gene sequence: CDR1 SNHLY, CDR2 FYNNEI. Sample: PBMCs. The origin of this receptor is a man aged 18 to 29 in good health and CMV-seropositive. The V call is TRBV2, the J call TRBJ2-5, with 9 bases that match TRBD2. The DNA of the CDR3 is TGTGCCAGCAGTGACGAAGGCGGGGGGGCCGGAGAGACCCAGTACTTC. It yields the protein CASSDEGGGAGETQYF. Full variable domain (outside the CDR3, taken from reference TRBV2 and TRBJ2-5): EPEVTQTPSHQVTQMGQEVILRCVPISNHLYFYWYRQILGQKVEFLVSFYNNEISEKSEIFDDQFSVERPDGSNFTLKIRSTKLEDSAMYFCASSDEGGGAGETQYFGPGTRLLVL.